The rows below give T cell receptor beta chains drawn from one sample of a study of post-analysis software for immune sequencing data. TCRdb itself ran the PCR reads through MiXCR, one entry per CDR3 protein. The top ten hold approximately 0.6% of the sample, which has fewer than 850,000 distinct CDR3 sequences, just under 30% seen once. The sequencing input was blood. Every receptor here comes from a girl between 10 and 17 years old with multiple sclerosis. The conserved cysteine and the conserved F or W are not part of the CDR3 here. The order of the fields is CDR3 protein, CDR3 length, D gene, J gene, V gene. The D gene is left open where the match is weak.

CDR3aa: SAWDPGDIQY
len: 10
d_gene: .
j_gene: TRBJ2-4
v_gene: TRBV20-1

CDR3aa: SAPYTGKSGYT
len: 11
d_gene: .
j_gene: TRBJ1-2
v_gene: TRBV20-1

CDR3aa: ASSQDLGDGTDAQY
len: 14
d_gene: .
j_gene: TRBJ2-3
v_gene: TRBV4-2

CDR3aa: ASRGGTGTYEQY
len: 12
d_gene: TRBD1
j_gene: TRBJ2-7
v_gene: TRBV28

CDR3aa: ASSSSGDPYNEQF
len: 13
d_gene: TRBD2
j_gene: TRBJ2-1
v_gene: TRBV27

CDR3aa: ASSLSGIYNEQF
len: 12
d_gene: .
j_gene: TRBJ2-1
v_gene: TRBV7-2

CDR3aa: SARDPGILSYEQY
len: 13
d_gene: .
j_gene: .
v_gene: TRBV20-1

CDR3aa: SADQGAGGFETQY
len: 13
d_gene: TRBD2
j_gene: TRBJ2-5
v_gene: TRBV20-1

CDR3aa: ASTEIGGGTDTQY
len: 13
d_gene: .
j_gene: TRBJ2-3
v_gene: TRBV5-6

CDR3aa: SARRQTRNEKLF
len: 12
d_gene: .
j_gene: TRBJ1-4
v_gene: TRBV20-1

CDR3aa: SVEWAGDEQF
len: 10
d_gene: .
j_gene: TRBJ2-1
v_gene: TRBV29-1

CDR3aa: SASPGQRNYGYT
len: 12
d_gene: .
j_gene: TRBJ1-2
v_gene: TRBV20-1

CDR3aa: ASSLYGIVSYEQY
len: 13
d_gene: .
j_gene: TRBJ2-7
v_gene: TRBV7-2

CDR3aa: ASSTGLAEETQY
len: 12
d_gene: TRBD2
j_gene: TRBJ2-5
v_gene: TRBV6-2/TRBV6-3

CDR3aa: ASSYTNTEAF
len: 10
d_gene: .
j_gene: TRBJ1-1
v_gene: TRBV5-5

CDR3aa: SARPSGYYNEQF
len: 12
d_gene: TRBD2
j_gene: TRBJ2-1
v_gene: TRBV20-1

CDR3aa: ASSFGTGRNEQF
len: 12
d_gene: TRBD1
j_gene: TRBJ2-1
v_gene: TRBV5-1

CDR3aa: AASDGTLDQPQH
len: 12
d_gene: .
j_gene: TRBJ1-5
v_gene: TRBV24-1

CDR3aa: ASSLVGQGATDTQY
len: 14
d_gene: TRBD1
j_gene: TRBJ2-3
v_gene: TRBV5-1

CDR3aa: ASGNSGQGYSPLH
len: 13
d_gene: TRBD1
j_gene: TRBJ1-6
v_gene: TRBV27

CDR3aa: ASSLESRGGNSPLH
len: 14
d_gene: .
j_gene: TRBJ1-6
v_gene: TRBV5-1

CDR3aa: SARALGGSPLH
len: 11
d_gene: .
j_gene: TRBJ1-6
v_gene: TRBV20-1

CDR3aa: ASGFGQGGDEQY
len: 12
d_gene: .
j_gene: .
v_gene: TRBV7-9

CDR3aa: ASSPRDRGVTDTQY
len: 14
d_gene: TRBD1
j_gene: TRBJ2-3
v_gene: TRBV5-1

CDR3aa: SATVSSYEQY
len: 10
d_gene: .
j_gene: TRBJ2-7
v_gene: TRBV29-1

CDR3aa: SAHPTSGRGGNTDTQY
len: 16
d_gene: TRBD2
j_gene: TRBJ2-3
v_gene: TRBV20-1

CDR3aa: ASSEILASTDAQY
len: 13
d_gene: .
j_gene: TRBJ2-3
v_gene: TRBV6-1

CDR3aa: SAPGQGNEKLF
len: 11
d_gene: TRBD1
j_gene: TRBJ1-4
v_gene: TRBV20-1

CDR3aa: ASSWDRQSYEQY
len: 12
d_gene: TRBD1
j_gene: TRBJ2-7
v_gene: TRBV11-2

CDR3aa: SARKEGGLADTQY
len: 13
d_gene: TRBD2
j_gene: TRBJ2-3
v_gene: TRBV20-1

CDR3aa: ASSLSLGGAYQETQY
len: 15
d_gene: .
j_gene: TRBJ2-5
v_gene: TRBV12-3/TRBV12-4

CDR3aa: ASSLLSESQETQY
len: 13
d_gene: .
j_gene: TRBJ2-5
v_gene: TRBV7-9

CDR3aa: SARDGTGEHTQY
len: 12
d_gene: TRBD1
j_gene: TRBJ2-3
v_gene: TRBV20-1

CDR3aa: SPGRVGADTQY
len: 11
d_gene: .
j_gene: TRBJ2-3
v_gene: TRBV20-1

CDR3aa: ASRPDPGTGGYNEQF
len: 15
d_gene: TRBD1
j_gene: TRBJ2-1
v_gene: TRBV7-9

CDR3aa: ASSLGIAGNQRTDTQY
len: 16
d_gene: TRBD2
j_gene: TRBJ2-3
v_gene: TRBV5-1

CDR3aa: ASSVGTTRGETQY
len: 13
d_gene: TRBD2
j_gene: TRBJ2-5
v_gene: TRBV2

CDR3aa: SVDPLGETQY
len: 10
d_gene: .
j_gene: TRBJ2-5
v_gene: TRBV29-1

CDR3aa: SVKGLAGGFEQY
len: 12
d_gene: TRBD2
j_gene: TRBJ2-7
v_gene: TRBV29-1

CDR3aa: ASSFRGGDFEETQY
len: 14
d_gene: .
j_gene: TRBJ2-5
v_gene: TRBV11-2

CDR3aa: ASSPYRGRKETQY
len: 13
d_gene: TRBD1
j_gene: TRBJ2-5
v_gene: TRBV27

CDR3aa: ASSLVAGASNQPQH
len: 14
d_gene: .
j_gene: TRBJ1-5
v_gene: TRBV11-2

CDR3aa: ASSEYRDTDTQY
len: 12
d_gene: .
j_gene: TRBJ2-3
v_gene: TRBV25-1

CDR3aa: ASSLAGGWAF
len: 10
d_gene: TRBD1
j_gene: TRBJ1-1
v_gene: TRBV5-6

CDR3aa: SARGLAGANEQF
len: 12
d_gene: TRBD2
j_gene: TRBJ2-1
v_gene: TRBV20-1

CDR3aa: ASSLWRAGVFGEQF
len: 14
d_gene: TRBD2
j_gene: TRBJ2-1
v_gene: TRBV28

CDR3aa: ATFGPGELF
len: 9
d_gene: .
j_gene: TRBJ2-2
v_gene: TRBV10-3

CDR3aa: ASSDMVAWGEQF
len: 12
d_gene: .
j_gene: TRBJ2-1
v_gene: TRBV2

CDR3aa: ASSQVTAGGYT
len: 11
d_gene: .
j_gene: TRBJ1-2
v_gene: TRBV3-1

CDR3aa: ASSPRQGPEQY
len: 11
d_gene: TRBD1
j_gene: TRBJ2-7
v_gene: TRBV12-3/TRBV12-4

CDR3aa: ASSLDGQKRSYNEQF
len: 15
d_gene: .
j_gene: TRBJ2-1
v_gene: TRBV7-2

CDR3aa: ASSGFAGTVPGAQY
len: 14
d_gene: .
j_gene: TRBJ2-3
v_gene: TRBV25-1

CDR3aa: ASSPRGLEQY
len: 10
d_gene: .
j_gene: TRBJ2-7
v_gene: TRBV7-9

CDR3aa: ASSLGVATEAF
len: 11
d_gene: .
j_gene: TRBJ1-1
v_gene: TRBV5-5

CDR3aa: SVVRRRYQETQY
len: 12
d_gene: .
j_gene: TRBJ2-5
v_gene: TRBV29-1

CDR3aa: ASSYPDRGKY
len: 10
d_gene: TRBD1
j_gene: TRBJ2-7
v_gene: TRBV6-6

CDR3aa: ASSQAVRDTQY
len: 11
d_gene: .
j_gene: TRBJ2-3
v_gene: TRBV6-5